Described below is a single TCR beta chain sequence and its context. The data stem from a study of blood T cell repertoires in COVID-19. Sequencing used immunoSEQ multiplex PCR; TCRdb keeps in-frame clones, though not all of them. This table has 200,000 to 300,000 clones, roughly 79% appearing once. The germline V gene encodes CDR1 MDHEN and CDR2 SYDVKM. V lost 6 bases and J lost 5, with 13 bases in between. The CDR3 loop spans 13 amino acids. The sequenced material came from peripheral blood. The receptor's source is a woman of 80 years or more with COVID-19, enrolled during active disease. The chain couples TRBV28 to TRBJ2-5; TRBD1 is a possible D gene (5 bases). CDR3 loop: CASRNQGGETQYF. In DNA form, the CDR3 reads TGTGCCAGCAGAAACCAGGGCGGCGAGACCCAGTACTTC.